These T cell receptor beta chains were read from a single sample in a study of blood T cell repertoires in COVID-19. Clones were sequenced by immunoSEQ multiplex PCR, and TCRdb holds only the in-frame ones, with some missing. The data contain nearly 350,000 clones, 87% of them singletons. Sequenced input: peripheral blood. The receptors shown here come from a woman aged 45 to 65 with COVID-19, enrolled during active disease. Both conserved end residues are part of each CDR3. D genes are given only for firm matches. A clone size is listed for some rows: how often the clone was seen (once, few, many), or a class if it is expanded.

>-|TRBD1|TRBV30|TRBJ1-5
CAWSGQGYQPQHF
TGTGCCTGGTCGGGACAGGGGTATCAGCCCCAGCATTTT
>few|-|TRBV7-8|TRBJ1-2
CASTSSKQAYGYTF
TGTGCCAGCACCTCATCCAAACAGGCCTATGGCTACACCTTC
>-|TRBD1|TRBV15|TRBJ2-7
CATSWDRAYEQYF
TGTGCCACCAGCTGGGACAGAGCCTACGAGCAGTACTTC
>-|TRBD2|TRBV15|TRBJ2-1
CATSRVEREGRNEQFF
TGTGCCACCAGCAGAGTCGAGCGGGAGGGCCGGAATGAGCAGTTCTTC
>-|TRBD2|TRBV5-6|TRBJ2-1
CASSSSTSGKVNEQFF
TGTGCCAGCAGCTCGTCGACTAGCGGGAAAGTAAATGAGCAGTTCTTC
>-|-|TRBV11-1|TRBJ2-5
CASSSRAGHQETQYF
TGTGCCAGCAGCTCCCGGGCGGGGCACCAAGAGACCCAGTACTTC
>-|-|TRBV30|TRBJ1-3
CAWNIGPGLGNTIYF
TGTGCCTGGAACATTGGCCCCGGACTTGGAAACACCATATATTTT
>-|-|TRBV7-9|TRBJ1-2
CASSLGTGRAVSYGYTF
TGTGCCAGCAGCTTAGGAACGGGCAGGGCGGTCAGCTATGGCTACACCTTC
>-|-|TRBV7-2|TRBJ2-5
CASSFGYGETQYF
TGTGCCAGCAGCTTTGGTTACGGAGAGACCCAGTACTTC
>-|-|TRBV6-6|TRBJ1-2
CASRPGTYGYTF
TGTGCCAGCAGACCCGGGACATATGGCTACACCTTC
>-|TRBD2|TRBV5-4|TRBJ2-5
CASSRIGLAGAGETQYF
TGTGCCAGCAGCCGTATAGGACTAGCGGGAGCGGGGGAGACCCAGTACTTC
>-|-|TRBV6-6|TRBJ1-1
CASSYGQSNTEAFF
TGTGCCAGCAGTTACGGACAGTCGAACACTGAAGCTTTCTTT
>-|TRBD2|TRBV25-1|TRBJ2-1
CASRLAGGRDEQFF
TGTGCCAGCAGACTGGCGGGAGGGCGTGATGAGCAGTTCTTC
>once|TRBD1|TRBV6-5|TRBJ1-2
CASSYRDRGAGYTF
TGTGCCAGCAGTTACAGGGACAGGGGCGCCGGCTACACCTTC
>-|TRBD1|TRBV27|TRBJ1-2
CASSSGTGGRWDYGYTF
TGTGCCAGCAGCTCCGGGACAGGGGGTAGGTGGGACTATGGCTACACCTTC
>-|-|TRBV6-5|TRBJ2-4
CASSYSGHIQYF
TGTGCCAGCAGTTACTCGGGGCACATTCAGTACTTC